The clone carrying this TCR beta chain was observed at least ten times. What it recognizes is unknown. No cell fractionation was done, so the repertoire covers all unsorted peripheral blood T cells. Control samples came from around 9 uninfected healthy donors, four of them resampled after two to four months. cDNA was made from about 500 ng RNA using alpha and beta constant primers. Alpha and beta chain libraries were made separately by chain-specific third strand synthesis with multiplexing indices. All rearrangements within a chain used one primer pair; cDNA molecules carried barcodes. TCRdb recomputed calls from the 5' RACE reads with MiXCR, one row per CDR3 protein. The sample yields 18,000 or so distinct CDR3 sequences, over 9% seen once. The record originates from a study of HIV-infected patients and healthy controls. Study results and limitations: Healthy control repertoires had roughly threefold more distinct CDR3s than untreated HIV+ repertoires, and higher Shannon diversity. Diversity differences between study cohorts were not due to their slight age and sex differences.

In germline, CDR1 is LGHDT, CDR2 YNNKEL (reference sequence). The CDR3 runs 15 residues. Germline trimming cut 4 bases from V and 6 bases from J; bases unmatched to any gene: 11. V gene TRBV3-1 combines with J gene TRBJ2-7, with TRBD2 matching over 8 bases. The receptor was isolated from an adult in good health. Specimen: blood. CDR3 sequence (DNA): TGTGCCAGCAGCCTCACGGGGGCGGGAGGAGTCGAGCAGTACTTC. Its translation: CASSLTGAGGVEQYF.